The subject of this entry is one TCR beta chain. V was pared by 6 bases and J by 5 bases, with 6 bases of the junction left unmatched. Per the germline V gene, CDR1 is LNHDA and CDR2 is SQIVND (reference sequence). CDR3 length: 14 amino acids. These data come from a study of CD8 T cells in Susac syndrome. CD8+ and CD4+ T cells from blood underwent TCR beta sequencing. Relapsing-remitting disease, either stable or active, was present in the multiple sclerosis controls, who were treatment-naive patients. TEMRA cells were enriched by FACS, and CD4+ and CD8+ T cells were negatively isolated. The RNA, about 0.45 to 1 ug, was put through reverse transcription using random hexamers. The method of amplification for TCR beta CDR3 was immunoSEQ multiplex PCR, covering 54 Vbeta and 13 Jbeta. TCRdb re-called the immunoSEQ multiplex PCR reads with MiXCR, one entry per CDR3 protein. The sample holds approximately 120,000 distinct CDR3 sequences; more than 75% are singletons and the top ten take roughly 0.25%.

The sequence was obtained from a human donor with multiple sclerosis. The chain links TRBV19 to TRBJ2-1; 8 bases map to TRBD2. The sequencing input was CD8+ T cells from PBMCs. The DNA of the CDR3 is TGTGCCAGTAGGTGGTCAGCGGGAGACAATGAGCAGTTCTTC. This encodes CASRWSAGDNEQFF.